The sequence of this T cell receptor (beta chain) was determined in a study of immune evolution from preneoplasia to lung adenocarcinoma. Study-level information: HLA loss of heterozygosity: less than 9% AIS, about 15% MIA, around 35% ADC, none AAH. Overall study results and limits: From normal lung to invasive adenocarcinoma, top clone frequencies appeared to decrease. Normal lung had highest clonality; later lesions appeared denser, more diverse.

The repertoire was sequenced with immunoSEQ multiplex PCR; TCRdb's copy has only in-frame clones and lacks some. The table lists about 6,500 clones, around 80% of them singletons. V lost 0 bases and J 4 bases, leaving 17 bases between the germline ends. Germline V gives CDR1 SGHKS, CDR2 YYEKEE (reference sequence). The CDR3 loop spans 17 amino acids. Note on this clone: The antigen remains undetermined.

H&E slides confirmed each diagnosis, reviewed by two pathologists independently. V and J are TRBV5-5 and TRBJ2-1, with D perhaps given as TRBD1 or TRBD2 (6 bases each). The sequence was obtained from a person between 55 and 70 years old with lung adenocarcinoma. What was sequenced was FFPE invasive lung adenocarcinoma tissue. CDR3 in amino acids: CASSLEGDSGAYNEQFF. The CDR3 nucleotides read TGTGCCAGCAGCTTGGAGGGGGATAGCGGAGCTTACAATGAGCAGTTCTTC.